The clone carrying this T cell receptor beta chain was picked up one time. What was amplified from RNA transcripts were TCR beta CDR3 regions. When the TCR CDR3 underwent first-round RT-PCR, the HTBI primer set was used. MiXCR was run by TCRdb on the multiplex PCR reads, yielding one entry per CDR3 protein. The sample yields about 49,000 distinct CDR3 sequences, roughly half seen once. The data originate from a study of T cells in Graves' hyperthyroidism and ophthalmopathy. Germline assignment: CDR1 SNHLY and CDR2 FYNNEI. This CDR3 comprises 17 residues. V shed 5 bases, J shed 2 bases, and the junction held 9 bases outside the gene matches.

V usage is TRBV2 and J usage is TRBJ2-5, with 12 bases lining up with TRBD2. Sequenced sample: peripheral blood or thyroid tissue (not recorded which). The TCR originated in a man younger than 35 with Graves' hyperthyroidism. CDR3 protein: CASSRLAGERRQETQYF. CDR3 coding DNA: TGTGCCAGCAGTCGACTAGCGGGAGAAAGAAGACAAGAGACCCAGTACTTC.